The following is a T cell receptor beta chain sequence with its context. V shed 0 bases and J shed 8 bases, with 13 bases lying between them. This CDR3 region has 14 residues. CDR1 LGHNA and CDR2 YNFKEQ come from the germline V gene. This sample was taken from a study of control samples from healthy donors and cancer patients. The table came from immunoSEQ multiplex PCR; TCRdb's copy has only in-frame clones and leaves some out. The sample has about 120,000 clones; 93% are singletons. This chain uses TRBV4-2 with TRBJ1-1; D is uncertain. This clonotype was obtained from a man aged 25-40 years in good health. Sequenced input: blood. The CDR3 is CASSQDVLTGEAFF. In DNA, the CDR3 is TGTGCCAGCAGCCAAGACGTCCTTACCGGGGAAGCTTTCTTT.